This TCR beta chain was captured in a study of shared clonotypes between healthy human individuals. Overall study context: CD4 naive and CD4 memory each took three plates per donor, while CD8 naive took two and CD8 memory one.

CDR1 is MNHNS, CDR2 SASEGT, per germline. V shed 2 bases, J shed 9 bases, and the junction held 13 bases outside the gene matches. The CDR3 length is 16 residues. Naive CD8 cells were CD45RO-negative, positively selected for CCR7, excluding terminally differentiated effector memory CD45RA+ cells. Within Nashville, Tennessee resided all donors, each a Caucasian adult. Assay: immunoSEQ multiplex PCR; the TCRdb copy retains only in-frame clones and omits some. Here the sample spans just over 2,000,000 clones, about 94% being singletons. The chain couples TRBV6-1 to TRBJ2-1; 7 nucleotides agree with TRBD1. The receptor's source is a man between 18 and 35 years old in good health. Sequenced material: naive CD8+ T cells sorted from blood. This CDR3 is CASSEFKGAVAGEQFF. The CDR3 nucleotides read TGTGCCAGCAGTGAATTCAAGGGGGCCGTAGCCGGTGAGCAGTTCTTC.